The 6 T cell receptor beta chains listed next were all sequenced from one sample in a study of breast tumors, draining lymph nodes, adjacent tissues. Axillary draining lymph nodes of breast cancer patients supplied the node samples. TCRdb re-analysed the multiplex PCR reads in MiXCR, keeping a single row per CDR3 protein. The sample has 130,000 or so distinct CDR3 sequences; approximately 29% are singletons. The sequencing sample was made of axillary lymph node tissue. These receptors all stem from a female donor with breast cancer. Some clones in this sample may be carry-over from other donors' samples.

The chain links TRBV7-2 to TRBJ2-3, with a weak D call TRBD2 (5 bases). Germline V gene sequence: CDR1 SGHTA, CDR2 FQGNSA. The CDR3 is 13 amino acids. Trimming removed 3 bases at V and 11 bases at J, with 15 bases between. Here the CDR3 reads CASSFGVSYEQYF. CDR3 nucleotides: TGTGCCAGCAGCTTCGGGGTGTCCTACGAGCAGTATTTT.

This clonotype came up many times. This sequence joins TRBV2 and TRBJ1-5; 7 bases map to TRBD1. The CDR3 spans 15 residues. The junction had 10 bases not matched to a gene; V was cut back by 6 bases and J by 5 bases. Germline V gene lookup returns CDR1 SNHLY and CDR2 FYNNEI. Here the CDR3 reads CASRETGTAYQPQHF. The CDR3 coding sequence is TGTGCCAGCAGGGAGACAGGGACGGCCTATCAGCCCCAGCATTTT.

In regard to this clonotype: A read error may explain this, as a much larger clone is one base away. This chain links TRBV19 with TRBJ1-5; TRBD1 matches at 7 bases. Germline lookup yields CDR1 LNHDA and CDR2 SQIVND (reference sequence). This CDR3 region has 14 residues. The CDR3 DNA sequence: TGTGCCAGTACCACCACAGGGGCGAACCAGCTCCAGCATTTT. Translation: CASTTTGANQLQHF.

This clonotype has ten or more counts. The chain uses TRBV7-6 and TRBJ1-3; D is possibly TRBD1 (5 bases). Trimming took 5 bases from V and 3 from J, leaving 17 bases between them. Germline CDR1 and CDR2: SGHVS and FNYEAQ. This CDR3 comprises 16 residues. The CDR3, as DNA: TGTGCCAGCAGCGCAACGGGGGGGAAATATGGAAACACCATATATTTT. Its protein product is CASSATGGKYGNTIYF.

The chain couples TRBV29-1 to TRBJ2-6; no firm D call. The germline gives CDR1 SQVTM, CDR2 ANQGSEA. The V end was cut by 7 bases, the J end by 0 bases, with 7 bases between. The CDR3 contains 13 residues. In DNA form, the CDR3 reads TGCAGCGGGCTGTGCTCTGGGGCCAACGTCCTGACTTTC. Translating it yields CSGLCSGANVLTF.

This clonotype was observed a single time. The chain couples TRBV25-1 to TRBJ2-1; no clear D gene. Germline-derived CDR1 and CDR2 are MGHDK and SYGVNS. The CDR3 length is 13 residues. V dropped 3 bases and J dropped 9 bases, with 12 bases sitting between them. DNA of the CDR3: TGTGCCAGCAGTGAGCCCGGACGAGGTGAGCAGTTCTTC. The encoded protein is CASSEPGRGEQFF.